This TCR beta chain was found in a study of blood T cells in healthy people across ages. Study background: Every two T cells gave about one barcoded beta molecule via template switching. Broader study findings: It was the long-lived donors that had more naive CD4+ cells and higher diversity than aged donors. Older age coincided with a roughly linear decline in TCR beta diversity per million T cells.

The CDR3 has 16 amino acids. A second PCR, run for roughly 7 to 11 cycles, used a sample-barcoded 5' primer plus a J-beta primer mix. TCRdb re-derived calls from the 5' RACE reads in MiXCR, one entry per CDR3 protein. The sample includes hundreds of thousands of distinct CDR3 sequences, around three fifths seen only once; the top ten take roughly 34%. Turning to this clonotype: The antigen remains unidentified.

Sequencing was performed on blood. The receptor was isolated from a man aged 55-75 years in good health. The chain employs TRBV21-1 and TRBJ1-2; TRBD1, the table's D call, was not compared with the DNA. TRBV21-1 represents a pseudogene. The CDR3 reads CASSNDYRQGAYGYTF. The CDR3 bases are TGTGCCAGCAGCAATGACTACCGACAGGGGGCGTATGGCTACACCTTC.